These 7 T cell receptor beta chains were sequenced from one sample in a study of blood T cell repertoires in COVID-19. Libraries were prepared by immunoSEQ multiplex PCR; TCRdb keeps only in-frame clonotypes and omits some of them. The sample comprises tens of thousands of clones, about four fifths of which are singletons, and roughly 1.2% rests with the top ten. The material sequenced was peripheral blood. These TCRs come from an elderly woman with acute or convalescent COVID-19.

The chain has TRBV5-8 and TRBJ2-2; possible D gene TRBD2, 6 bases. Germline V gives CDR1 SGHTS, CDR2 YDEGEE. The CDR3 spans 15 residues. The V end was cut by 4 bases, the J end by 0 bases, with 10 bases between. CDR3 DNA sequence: TGTGCCAGCAGCGCGGGACTGTCGAACACCGGGGAGCTGTTTTTT. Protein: CASSAGLSNTGELFF.

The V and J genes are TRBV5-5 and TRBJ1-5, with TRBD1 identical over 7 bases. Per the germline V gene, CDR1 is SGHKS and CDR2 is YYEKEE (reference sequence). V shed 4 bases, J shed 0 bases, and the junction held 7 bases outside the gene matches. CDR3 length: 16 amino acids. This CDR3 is CASSLLGTDSNQPQHF. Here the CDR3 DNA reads TGTGCCAGCAGCCTTCTCGGGACAGATAGCAATCAGCCCCAGCATTTT.

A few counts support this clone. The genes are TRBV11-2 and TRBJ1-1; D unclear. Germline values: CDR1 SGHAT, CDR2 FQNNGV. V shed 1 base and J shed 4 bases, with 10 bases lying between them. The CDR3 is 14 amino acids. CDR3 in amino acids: CASSLGPEGTEAFF. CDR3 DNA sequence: TGTGCCAGCAGCTTAGGGCCGGAGGGCACTGAAGCTTTCTTT.

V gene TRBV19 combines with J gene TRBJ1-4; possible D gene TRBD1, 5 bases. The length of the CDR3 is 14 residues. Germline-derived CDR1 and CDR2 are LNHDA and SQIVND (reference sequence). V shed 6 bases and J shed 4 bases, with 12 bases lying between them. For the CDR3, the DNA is TGTGCCAGTAGAACAGGACGGATTAATGAAAAACTGTTTTTT. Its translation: CASRTGRINEKLFF.

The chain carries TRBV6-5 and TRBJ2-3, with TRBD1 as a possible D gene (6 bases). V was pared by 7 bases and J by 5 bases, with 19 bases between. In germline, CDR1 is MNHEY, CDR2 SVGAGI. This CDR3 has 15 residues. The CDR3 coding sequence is TGTGCCAGCACCTCAGGGGTCGGTATGGGAGATACGCAGTATTTT. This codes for CASTSGVGMGDTQYF.

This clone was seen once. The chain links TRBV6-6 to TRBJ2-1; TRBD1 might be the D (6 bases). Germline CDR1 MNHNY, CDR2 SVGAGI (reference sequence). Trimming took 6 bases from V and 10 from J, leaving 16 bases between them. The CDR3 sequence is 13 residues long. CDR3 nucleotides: TGTGCCAGCAGCGATAACAGGGCCCTCGAGCAGTTCTTC. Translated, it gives CASSDNRALEQFF.

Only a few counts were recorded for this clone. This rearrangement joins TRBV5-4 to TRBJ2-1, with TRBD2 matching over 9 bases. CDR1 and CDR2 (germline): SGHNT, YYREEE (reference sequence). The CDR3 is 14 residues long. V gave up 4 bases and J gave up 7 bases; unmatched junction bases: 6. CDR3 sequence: CASSGRLAANEQFF. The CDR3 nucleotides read TGTGCCAGCAGCGGAAGACTAGCGGCAAATGAGCAGTTCTTC.